These 31 T cell receptor beta chains were sequenced from one sample in a study of tumor and adjacent non-tumor tissue in lung cancer. The template was RNA from unsorted bulk tissue. This non-tumor lung sample came from over 3 cm beyond the tumor edge. TCRbeta libraries were built with three rounds of nested PCR, modified from ARM-PCR. TCRdb re-called the multiplex PCR reads through MiXCR, storing one row per CDR3 protein. The sample lists 48,000 or so distinct CDR3 sequences, roughly 67% occurring once. The specimen was distant non-tumor lung tissue. The receptor source for this set is a woman between 70 and 85 years old with non-small cell lung cancer.

About this clonotype: At one end the junction does not follow the germline gene, possibly because of a read error. CDR3 amino acids: CASSQDWATKTRELFF. CDR3 nucleotide sequence: TGTGCCAGCAGCCAAGATTGGGCCACGAAGACCAGGGAGCTCTTTTTT. The chain uses TRBV4-2 and TRBJ2-2; D assignment may be TRBD1 or TRBD2 (5 bases each). The CDR3 runs to 16 residues. The germline V gene has CDR1 LGHNA and CDR2 YNFKEQ.

This clonotype was seen at least ten times. The chain uses TRBV5-1 and TRBJ1-1; D ambiguous. The V gene lost 4 bases and the J gene lost 0 bases, with 13 bases spanning the gap. The CDR3 is 15 amino acids. In germline, CDR1 is SGHRS, CDR2 YFSETQ. This CDR3 is CASSGDGYMNTEAFF. The DNA for the CDR3 is TGCGCCAGCAGCGGCGATGGGTATATGAACACTGAAGCTTTCTTT. The full variable domain, completed using reference TRBV5-1 and TRBJ1-1, is KAGVTQTPRYLIKTRGQQVTLSCSPISGHRSVSWYQQTPGQGLQFLFEYFSETQRNKGNFPGRFSGRQFSNSRSEMNVSTLELGDSALYLCASSGDGYMNTEAFFGQGTRLTVV.

The chain uses TRBV6-5 and TRBJ2-7, with 10 nucleotides matching TRBD1. The CDR3 extends over 14 amino acids. Germline values: CDR1 MNHEY, CDR2 SVGAGI. V dropped 5 bases and J dropped 11; count of bases not matched to a gene: 12. The CDR3 DNA reads as TGTGCCAGCAGTCCCGGGACAGGGGCCTATGAGAAGTACTTC. As protein: CASSPGTGAYEKYF.

This clonotype ranks as medium-sized (0.01 to 0.1%). The V gene is TRBV20-1, the J gene TRBJ2-1; D might be TRBD2 (5 bases). The CDR3 has 13 amino acids. Germline lookup yields CDR1 DFQATT and CDR2 SNEGSKA (reference sequence). CDR3 in amino acids: CSPRGGAGNEQFF. In DNA, the CDR3 is TGCAGCCCTCGCGGAGGAGCCGGCAATGAGCAGTTCTTC.

This clonotype has ten or more counts. V gene TRBV20-1 combines with J gene TRBJ2-1; TRBD2 matches at 11 bases. The CDR3 totals 18 residues. Germline V lookup: CDR1 DFQATT, CDR2 SNEGSKA (reference sequence). Losses at the gene ends were 5 bases for V and 5 bases for J; bases not matched to a gene: 17. Here the CDR3 reads CSAQTGTSGERWDNEQFF. In DNA form, the CDR3 reads TGCAGTGCTCAAACCGGGACTAGCGGTGAAAGATGGGACAATGAGCAGTTCTTC.

As to this clonotype: This may arise from a read error, as a much more abundant clone is one base away. Here the CDR3 reads CASGETGTDTQYF. The DNA for the CDR3 is TGTGCCAGCGGGGAGACAGGGACAGATACGCAGTATTTT. This chain links TRBV6-1 with TRBJ2-3, with 7 bases fitting TRBD1. Trimming cost V 8 bases and J 3 bases; bases outside gene matches: 5. The CDR3 extends over 13 amino acids. The V gene's germline CDR1 is MNHNS and CDR2 SASEGT.

The chain recombines TRBV6-6 with TRBJ2-3; 8 positions agree with TRBD1. Germline trimming cut 5 bases from V and 2 bases from J; bases unmatched to any gene: 3. CDR1 is MNHNY, CDR2 SVGAGI, per germline (reference sequence). The CDR3 sequence is 14 residues long. The CDR3 here is CASSNRGDTDTQYF. The CDR3 coding sequence is TGTGCCAGCAGTAACAGGGGGGACACAGATACGCAGTATTTT.

With respect to this clonotype: The conserved closing phenylalanine or tryptophan is absent in this CDR3, likely reflecting a read error. This chain joins TRBV11-1 and TRBJ2-1, with TRBD2 matching over 8 bases. Per the germline V gene, CDR1 is SGHAT and CDR2 is FQDESV (reference sequence). The CDR3 runs to 16 residues. The CDR3 is CASSLALAGLYNAQFL. The CDR3 DNA sequence: TGTGCTAGCAGCTTAGCCCTAGCGGGCCTGTACAATGCGCAGTTCTTA.

In the case of this clonotype: One end of the junction is discordant with germline, which a read error may explain. The chain employs TRBV4-1 and TRBJ2-1; D possibly corresponds to TRBD2 (7 bases). The length of the CDR3 is 16 residues. The germline V gene has CDR1 MGHRA and CDR2 YSYEKL. CDR3 amino acids: CASNQVGGGLWNEQFF. Written as DNA, the CDR3 is TGCGCCAGCAACCAAGTCGGCGGGGGCTTGTGGAATGAGCAGTTCTTC.

This clonotype came up many times. V and J are TRBV18 and TRBJ1-2, with 11 bases matching TRBD1. The CDR3 totals 15 residues. The germline gives CDR1 KGHSH, CDR2 LQKENI. V shed 2 bases and J 4 bases; nucleotides not matched to a gene: 3. The CDR3 is CASSPAGTGGYGYTF. The CDR3 nucleotides read TGTGCCAGCTCACCAGCCGGGACAGGGGGCTATGGCTACACCTTC.

The chain carries TRBV6-1 and TRBJ2-5; TRBD2 matches 11 bases. There are 19 residues in the CDR3. With 4 bases clipped from V and 6 bases from J, the junction kept 19 bases outside the gene matches. Germline-derived CDR1 and CDR2 are MNHNS and SASEGT. The CDR3 loop reads CASSARPLAGAFEVKTQYF. The CDR3, as DNA: TGTGCCAGCAGTGCGCGCCCACTAGCGGGAGCATTTGAGGTGAAGACCCAGTACTTC.

The table lists this clonotype with many counts. The J gene is TRBJ2-7, the V gene TRBV28; D is unresolved. Germline V gives CDR1 MDHEN, CDR2 SYDVKM. The CDR3 spans 13 residues. V gave up 8 bases and J gave up 0 bases, with 11 bases separating them. The CDR3 spells CASRPASSYEQYF. CDR3 bases: TGTGCCAGCCGGCCGGCGAGCTCCTACGAGCAGTACTTC.

A note on this clonotype: A much larger clone sits a single nucleotide away, making a read error possible. This chain connects TRBV28 to TRBJ2-1; TRBD1 is a possible D gene (7 bases). This CDR3 region has 16 residues. Germline-derived CDR1 and CDR2 are MDHEN and SYDVKM. Trimming shortened V by 3 bases and J by 7 bases, and 19 bases separated the two germline ends. The CDR3 region is CASSFPIRTGGNEQFF. As DNA, the CDR3 is TGTGCCAGCAGTTTCCCTATCAGGACAGGAGGGAATGAGCAGTTCTTC.

This clonotype is a singleton in its sample. A read error may produce the germline difference seen at one junction end. CDR3 loop: CSVLASTLLNYGYIF. The CDR3 DNA sequence: TGCAGCGTCCTTGCCTCCACACTACTCAACTATGGCTACATCTTC. This chain connects TRBV29-1 to TRBJ1-2; D is unresolved. Germline CDR1 SQVTM, CDR2 ANQGSEA. The CDR3 consists of 15 residues.

There are many counts of this clonotype. The rearrangement uses TRBV20-1 and TRBJ2-7; TRBD1 aligns across 7 bases. This CDR3 spans 14 amino acids. Germline CDR1 is DFQATT and CDR2 is SNEGSKA (reference sequence). V lost 4 bases and J lost 3; bases outside the gene matches: 9. The chain's CDR3 is CSAISRDSFYEQYF. In DNA form, the CDR3 reads TGCAGTGCTATCTCCCGGGACAGCTTCTACGAGCAGTACTTC.

The count of this clonotype is one. Being one base from a much bigger clone, this may be a read error. The chain carries TRBV14 and TRBJ1-1; no reliable D call. This CDR3 region has 12 residues. Trimming shortened V by 5 bases and J by 4 bases, and 8 bases separated the two germline ends. The V gene's germline CDR1 is SGHDN and CDR2 FVKESK. The chain's CDR3 is CASSWVITEAFF. The DNA for the CDR3 is TGTGCCAGCAGCTGGGTGATCACTGAAGCTTTCTTT.

Worth noting for this clonotype: The junction shows a germline mismatch at one end, possibly a read error. J is TRBJ1-2 and V is TRBV5-1; no reliable D call. This CDR3 region has 12 residues. CDR1 and CDR2 from the germline V gene are SGHRS and YFSETQ. The CDR3 spells CASGLDQHGYTF. The CDR3 DNA sequence: TGCGCCAGCGGCTTGGATCAGCATGGCTACACCTTC.

In the case of this clonotype: At one of its ends the junction is not consistent with the germline gene, which may arise from a read error. As DNA, the CDR3 is TGTGCCAGCAGCCAAGTGGGTCAGGGTGCTGACACTGAAGCTTTCTTT. Residues: CASSQVGQGADTEAFF. The chain has TRBV4-1 and TRBJ1-1; perhaps TRBD1 as D (5 bases). The V gene's germline CDR1 is MGHRA and CDR2 YSYEKL. This CDR3 comprises 16 residues.

The gene calls are TRBV10-1 and TRBJ2-5, with D perhaps TRBD1 (5 bases). This CDR3 has 15 amino acids. V was trimmed by 1 base and J by 5 bases, leaving 14 bases between them. Per germline, CDR1 WNHNN and CDR2 SYGVQD (reference sequence). CDR3 bases: TGCGCCAGCAGTGAGTTGAATCAGGGTGGGGAGACCCAGTACTTC. Translation: CASSELNQGGETQYF.

Comments on this clonotype: Because the CDR3 is missing its conserved closing phenylalanine or tryptophan, this is likely a read error. The chain recombines TRBV10-2 with TRBJ1-1, with D unclear. Germline assignment: CDR1 WSHSY and CDR2 SAAADI. The CDR3 loop spans 15 amino acids. The CDR3: CASSEWSSLNTEAFI. The CDR3 nucleotides are TGCGCTAGCAGTGAGTGGAGCTCTCTGAACACTGAAGCTTTCATT.

To note about this clonotype: A read error may be the cause here, since a much bigger clone is one base away. This CDR3 fails to terminate in the conserved phenylalanine or tryptophan, so it likely reflects a read error. V usage is TRBV5-6 and J usage is TRBJ1-1; D is perhaps TRBD1 (5 bases). Looked up from germline, CDR1 is SGHDT and CDR2 is YYEEEE. The V and J ends lost 4 bases and 5 bases respectively, with 15 bases between them. CDR3 length equals 14 residues. The CDR3: CASSPDMTRTEAFL. CDR3 DNA sequence: TGTGCCAGCAGCCCGGACATGACGAGGACTGAAGCTTTCCTT.

As regards this clonotype: A much larger clone lies a single base off, so this may be a read error. This chain's CDR3 is CASSKGTNNEQLF. The CDR3 coding sequence is TGCGCCAGCAGCAAAGGGACCAACAATGAGCAGCTCTTC. The chain uses TRBV5-1 and TRBJ2-1; either TRBD1 or TRBD2 may fit D (5 bases each). This CDR3 is built from 13 residues. CDR1 and CDR2 (germline): SGHRS, YFSETQ.

The rearrangement uses TRBV6-5 and TRBJ2-7; D perhaps matches TRBD2 (6 bases). This CDR3 has 15 residues. Looked up from germline, CDR1 is MNHEY and CDR2 is SVGAGI. V lost 10 bases to trimming and J lost 4 bases, with 23 bases between them. The CDR3 loop is CATTTRVEGPYEQYF. The CDR3 coding sequence is TGTGCCACCACCACGCGAGTGGAGGGACCTTACGAGCAGTACTTC.

Comment on this clonotype: This may come from a read error, since a much larger clone is one base off. The rearrangement uses TRBV5-6 and TRBJ1-4; 7 nucleotides match TRBD1. The CDR3 consists of 15 residues. Trimming removed 7 bases from V and 6 bases from J; junction bases left unmatched: 12. Germline lookup yields CDR1 SGHDT and CDR2 YYEEEE. The CDR3 coding sequence is TGTGCCAGCGGCTCTGAAGGGGGCGATGATGAAAAACTGTTTTTT. Translating it yields CASGSEGGDDEKLFF.

Note on this clonotype: Sequence at one end of the junction differs from germline and may be a read error. J is TRBJ2-3 and V is TRBV10-1, with TRBD2 identical over 9 bases. Germline CDR1 reads WNHNN; CDR2 reads SYGVQD (reference sequence). The CDR3 covers 17 residues. As DNA, the CDR3 is TGCGCCAGCAGTGACCGGATTAGCGGGAGTAGCACAGATACGCGGTATTTT. This translates into CASSDRISGSSTDTRYF.

With regard to this clonotype: At one end, the junction sequence differs from germline, possibly due to a read error. The chain carries TRBV29-1 and TRBJ2-1, with 7 bases fitting TRBD2. Germline V CDR1 and CDR2: SQVTM, ANQGSEA. The CDR3 totals 11 residues. The CDR3, as DNA: TGCAGCTCTAACGAGGCGGGAGTGAGGGGCTTC. It translates to CSSNEAGVRGF.

Concerning this clonotype itself: The junction and the germline gene differ at one end; a read error may be behind it. The genes are TRBV6-5 and TRBJ1-6, with TRBD1 identical over 9 bases. The CDR3 runs 17 residues. From germline, CDR1 is MNHEY and CDR2 SVGAGI. The CDR3 DNA is TGTGCCAGCAGTTACTTCTCCGGGACAGGGTTTAATTCACCCTTCCACTTT. Its protein product is CASSYFSGTGFNSPFHF.

To note about this clonotype: Germline is not matched at one junction end, which may reflect a read error. The rearrangement uses TRBV29-1 and TRBJ1-5; TRBD1 matches at 8 bases. This CDR3 contains 14 residues. The germline gives CDR1 SQVTM, CDR2 ANQGSEA. In DNA form, the CDR3 reads TGCAGCGTTGTCCCCGGACAGGGCAATCAACCCCAGCATTTT. Translation: CSVVPGQGNQPQHF.

In the case of this clonotype: Its ends do not fully match the called genes, so a read error is possible. The rearrangement joins TRBV6-5 to TRBJ2-1; TRBD1 aligns across 10 bases. CDR3 length: 15 amino acids. CDR1 is MNHEY and CDR2 is SVGAGI in the germline V gene. CDR3 sequence (DNA): TGTACCAGCAAAGGGACAGGGGACGGTTACAATGAGCAGTTCTTC. As protein: CTSKGTGDGYNEQFF.

This clonotype appeared many times. The chain joins TRBV20-1 to TRBJ1-2; no reliable D call. There are 14 residues in the CDR3. Germline CDR1 is DFQATT and CDR2 is SNEGSKA (reference sequence). Trimming took 4 bases from V and 4 from J, leaving 16 bases between them. The CDR3 region has the DNA TGCAGTGCTACTCACCGAACGGTGAGCTATGGCTACACCTTC. This translates into CSATHRTVSYGYTF.

The J gene is TRBJ2-7, the V gene TRBV29-1; possibly TRBD1 or TRBD2 for D (5 bases each). Germline CDR1 is SQVTM and CDR2 is ANQGSEA. V lost 3 bases and J lost 13, with 25 bases in between. This CDR3 contains 14 residues. CDR3: CSVENRDGPYVQYF. The CDR3 coding sequence is TGCAGCGTTGAGAACCGGGACGGACCCTATGTGCAATACTTC.